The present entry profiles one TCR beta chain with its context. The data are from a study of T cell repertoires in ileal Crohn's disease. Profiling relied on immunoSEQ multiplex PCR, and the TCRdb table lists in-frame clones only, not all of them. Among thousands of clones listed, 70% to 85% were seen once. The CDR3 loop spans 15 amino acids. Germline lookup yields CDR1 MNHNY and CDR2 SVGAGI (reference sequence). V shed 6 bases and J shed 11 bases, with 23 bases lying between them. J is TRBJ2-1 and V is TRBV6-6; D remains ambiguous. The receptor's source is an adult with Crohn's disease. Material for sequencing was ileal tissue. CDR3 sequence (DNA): TGTGCCAGCAGCAAAAATCAGGTAGTGGTTAATAAGCAGTTCTTC. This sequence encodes CASSKNQVVVNKQFF.